Described below is a single TCR beta chain sequence and its context. Antigen: not known. The sample originates from a study of graft-versus-host responses after intestinal transplantation. Germline CDR1 is MNHNS and CDR2 is SASEGT. The CDR3 covers 14 residues. Trimming pared 5 bases from V and 6 bases from J, leaving 16 bases between. The method was immunoSEQ multiplex PCR; TCRdb's version includes in-frame clones alone and lacks a portion of them. The table has 20,000 to 25,000 clones, 80% to 95% seen once. Points from the study as a whole: Across patients carrying graft-donor T cell macrochimerism, allografts held high graft-versus-host to host-versus-graft clonal ratios. The recipient marrow held GvH clones, and some of them showed up first in ileum or blood.

The chain is built from TRBV6-1 and TRBJ1-1; D gene uncertain. The material sequenced was PBMCs, taken roughly 39 weeks after intestinal transplant. The clonotype was recovered from a human patient who received an intestinal transplant, so some T cells may come from the graft donor. The CDR3: CASSPLGRVSEAFF. The CDR3 DNA is TGTGCCAGCAGTCCCCTGGGTAGGGTCTCTGAAGCTTTCTTT.